The source of this T cell receptor (beta chain) is a study of response to subunit inactivated influenza vaccine. TCRdb itself ran the RT-PCR reads through MiXCR, one entry per CDR3 protein. The sample consists of 550,000 to 800,000 distinct CDR3 sequences, 15% to 19% of them appearing once. Points from the study as a whole: It was suggested by the authors that few new T cells are recruited by each seasonal influenza vaccination.

V lost 3 bases to trimming and J lost 3 bases, with 5 bases between them. Germline lookup yields CDR1 MNHEY and CDR2 SVGEGT. The CDR3 is 13 residues long. Notes on this clonotype: The antigen is undetermined.

The sample in question was PBMCs from blood, obtained 11 to 12 days after vaccination. The receptor was derived from a man aged 45-60 years who received an inactivated influenza vaccine. The chain links TRBV6-2 or TRBV6-3 to TRBJ2-2; D uncertain. The CDR3 reads CASSYGHTGELFF. CDR3 sequence (DNA): TGTGCCAGCAGTTATGGCCACACCGGGGAGCTGTTTTTT.